This T cell receptor (beta chain) came from a study of T cell responses to AZD1222 COVID-19 vaccine. CDR1 and CDR2 (germline): SGHRS, YFSETQ. The CDR3 is 15 amino acids. The V and J ends lost 2 bases and 3 bases respectively, with 11 bases between them. The assay was immunoSEQ multiplex PCR, and TCRdb's table has in-frame clones only and misses some. The data contain 150,000 to 200,000 clones, 87% of them singletons. Of note for this clone: Antigen: not known.

Whole-study results and caveats: The donor group comprised mostly white British people and more females; the analysis possibly underestimated clonal diversity. Repertoire sampling happened only post peak T cell response. Baseline serology detected seropositivity in only six AZD1222 recipients. Dominant CD4 TCR responses targeted spike regions 160-218 and 743-854.

The material sequenced was peripheral blood, taken on day 0 of MenACWY control vaccination. The receptor's source is an adult in good health. V and J are TRBV5-1 and TRBJ1-4, with D tentatively TRBD1 (6 bases). Here the CDR3 DNA reads TGCGCCAGCAGCTTCAGGGGTTCGGCTAATGAAAAACTGTTTTTT. This encodes CASSFRGSANEKLFF.